This T cell receptor (beta chain) was sequenced for a study of cytomegalovirus exposure and HLA in healthy donors. Use of 60 Vbeta and 13 Jbeta primers characterized the PCR. The data were produced by immunoSEQ multiplex PCR, yet TCRdb's version contains in-frame clones alone and is incomplete. The sample has approximately 97,000 clones, 70% to 75% seen once. The CDR3 has 14 residues. Per the germline V gene, CDR1 is SGHVS and CDR2 is FQNEAQ. The ends lost 5 bases at V and 3 bases at J; junction bases unmatched: 7. Study-wide results and limits: Several of the most significant clusters appeared, in a later analysis, to be linked to common viral pathogens. In a later analysis, TCR beta V- and J-gene trimming showed a link to a missense DCLRE1C variant.

In the case of this clone: Its target is not known.

The receptor's source is a middle-aged man in good health and CMV-seronegative. The sample was PBMCs. The chain has TRBV7-8 and TRBJ2-7; 7 bases fit TRBD1. This CDR3 is CASSPPGQNYEQYF. Written as DNA, the CDR3 is TGTGCCAGCAGCCCCCCGGGACAGAACTACGAGCAGTACTTC. Full variable domain (missing parts from reference TRBV7-8 and TRBJ2-7): GAGVSQSPRYKVAKRGQDVALRCDPISGHVSLFWYQQALGQGPEFLTYFQNEAQLDKSGLPSDRFFAERPEGSVSTLKIQRTQQEDSAVYLCASSPPGQNYEQYFGPGTRLTVT.